Below, 7 T cell receptor beta chains from the same sample are listed, as sequenced in a study of blood T cells in healthy people across ages (dated by TCRdb to about 2015). The library was prepared using 5' RACE. Sequencing instrument: Illumina HiSeq 2500. The second PCR ran for roughly 6 to 11 cycles and used a J-beta primer mix along with a sample-barcoded 5' primer. TCRdb trimmed public reads at Q25 via fastp, called clones via MiXCR and kept in-frame beta chains. All rows with the same CDR3 protein become a single entry with the most common DNA and genes. For this sample there are approximately 730,000 distinct CDR3 sequences; roughly 41% appear just once. The top ten clones comprise around a fifth of the sample. Sequenced sample: blood. The origin of the receptors is a woman aged 55-70 years in good health.

The chain is built from TRBV19 and TRBJ1-1; 8 bases are a match to TRBD1. Germline V gives CDR1 LNHDA, CDR2 SQIVND (reference sequence). The CDR3 spans 14 residues. V lost 7 bases to trimming and J lost 4 bases; unmatched junction nucleotides: 8. The CDR3 protein is CASNDGQGGTEAFF. The CDR3 DNA reads TGTGCCAGTAACGATGGACAGGGCGGCACTGAAGCTTTCTTT.

In this sample, this clonotype turned up a few times. The chain employs TRBV12-3 or TRBV12-4 and TRBJ2-7, with 7 bases that match TRBD1. CDR3 size: 15 residues. The trim removed 6 bases at V and 3 bases at J, leaving 11 bases unmatched. For the CDR3, the DNA is TGTGCCAGCAGCCCCAGGGGGAATGAGATCTACGAGCAGTACTTC. Amino acid sequence: CASSPRGNEIYEQYF.

The genes are TRBV2 and TRBJ2-1, with 11 nucleotides matching TRBD1. V trimming: 10 bases; J trimming: 9 bases; junction bases outside the gene matches: 8. The germline gives CDR1 SNHLY, CDR2 FYNNEI. The CDR3 spans 13 residues. The CDR3 here is CAIGQGAKVEQFF. The DNA for the CDR3 is TGTGCCATAGGACAGGGGGCTAAGGTTGAGCAGTTCTTC.

The chain employs TRBV7-2 and TRBJ2-5; D not certain. The germline V gene has CDR1 SGHTA and CDR2 FQGNSA. The CDR3 is made up of 13 amino acids. Trimming shortened V by 3 bases and J by 4 bases, and 9 bases separated the two germline ends. The CDR3 is CASSFPHRETQYF. The CDR3, as DNA: TGTGCCAGCAGCTTCCCCCACAGAGAGACCCAGTACTTC.

On this clonotype: The junction departs from the called germline gene at one end, perhaps through a read error. V gene TRBV10-3 combines with J gene TRBJ2-5, with D unresolved. The germline V gene encodes CDR1 ENHRY and CDR2 SYGVKD. CDR3 length: 14 residues. The CDR3, as DNA: TGTGCCTTCAGTGAGGCGGCAGTAGAAGAGACCCAGTACTTC. Translation: CAFSEAAVEETQYF.

The chain recombines TRBV3-1 with TRBJ2-7, with 16 positions matching TRBD2. The CDR3 is made up of 16 amino acids. The germline V gene encodes CDR1 LGHDT and CDR2 YNNKEL (reference sequence). V lost 4 bases to trimming and J lost 7 bases; unmatched junction nucleotides: 7. The CDR3: CASSRGLAGGRDEQYF. CDR3 DNA: TGTGCCAGCAGCCGGGGACTAGCGGGGGGGCGCGATGAGCAGTACTTC.

This clonotype was seen a handful of times. The chain couples TRBV20-1 to TRBJ2-3; 8 nucleotides match TRBD2. This CDR3 contains 18 residues. Trimming took 1 base from V and 2 from J; bases not matched to a gene: 14. CDR1 and CDR2 from the germline V gene are DFQATT and SNEGSKA (reference sequence). The CDR3 loop reads CSARAGSQAGGITDTQYF. CDR3 sequence (DNA): TGCAGTGCTAGAGCAGGCTCTCAGGCGGGAGGAATCACAGATACGCAGTATTTT.